What follows are 25 T cell receptor beta chains derived from one specimen sequenced in a study of blood T cells in healthy people across ages. Primers used in a second PCR of about 6 to 11 cycles were a sample-barcoded 5' primer and a J-beta primer mix. TCRdb independently ran MiXCR on the 5' RACE reads; one entry per CDR3 protein. The table has 1.5 million to 2 million distinct CDR3 sequences, about 49% seen once. Sequenced input: blood. The source is a woman between 40 and 50 years old in good health.

This rearrangement joins TRBV4-2 to TRBJ2-3; D uncertain. The CDR3 contains 14 residues. Looked up from germline, CDR1 is LGHNA and CDR2 is YNFKEQ. V lost 3 bases to trimming and J lost 4 bases, with 11 bases between them. CDR3 coding DNA: TGTGCCAGCAGCCAGTCGGACGGCGCAGATACGCAGTATTTT. Translating it yields CASSQSDGADTQYF.

This clonotype was picked up many times. The chain is built from TRBV4-1 and TRBJ2-7; TRBD2 is a possible D gene (5 bases). The CDR3 loop spans 13 amino acids. Trimming took off 4 bases at V and 3 bases at J, with 10 bases between the two ends. The V gene's germline CDR1 is MGHRA and CDR2 YSYEKL. The CDR3 nucleotides are TGCGCCAGCAGCCGCGGACGGGACTACGAGCAGTACTTC. Protein: CASSRGRDYEQYF.

For the CDR3, the DNA is TGTGCCAGCAGCTTCCGGGCCGGGGGATTTACCGGGGAGCTGTTTTTT. Its translation: CASSFRAGGFTGELFF. The genes are TRBV7-2 and TRBJ2-2; D is perhaps TRBD2 (6 bases). The CDR3 runs to 16 residues. Trimming cost V 3 bases and J 5 bases, with 16 bases left between them. Germline-derived CDR1 and CDR2 are SGHTA and FQGNSA.

This chain joins TRBV6-1 and TRBJ1-4; no clear D. In germline, CDR1 is MNHNS, CDR2 SASEGT. The CDR3 runs 14 residues. Deletions cut 4 bases from V and 5 bases from J, with 11 bases between. CDR3 DNA: TGTGCCAGCAGTGTCGGAGACTGGAATGAAAAACTGTTTTTT. It encodes CASSVGDWNEKLFF.

This chain joins TRBV14 and TRBJ1-6; the D is unclear. CDR1 and CDR2 (germline): SGHDN, FVKESK. CDR3 length: 15 residues. V lost 1 base to trimming and J lost 7 bases, with 11 bases between them. The CDR3 nucleotides read TGTGCCAGCAGCCAAGGGTCGGGAGGCAATTCACCCCTCCACTTT. Its translation is CASSQGSGGNSPLHF. The full variable domain, completed using reference TRBV14 and TRBJ1-6, is EAGVTQFPSHSVIEKGQTVTLRCDPISGHDNLYWYRRVMGKEIKFLLHFVKESKQDESGMPNNRFLAERTGGTYSTLKVQPAELEDSGVYFCASSQGSGGNSPLHFGNGTRLTVT.

The chain uses TRBV5-1 and TRBJ2-5; D is ambiguous. Germline CDR1 reads SGHRS; CDR2 reads YFSETQ. This CDR3 is 14 amino acids long. The V and J ends lost 1 base and 4 bases respectively, with 11 bases between them. CDR3 nucleotides: TGCGCCAGCAGCTTGTCCTCGGCCGGAGAGACCCAGTACTTC. Translating it yields CASSLSSAGETQYF.

The chain links TRBV2 to TRBJ2-1, with TRBD1 matching 10 bases. With V trimmed by 5 bases and J by 6 bases, 7 bases remained unmatched. The length of the CDR3 is 15 residues. CDR1 and CDR2 (germline): SNHLY, FYNNEI. The CDR3 region is CASSSQGQGCNEQFF. The CDR3 bases are TGTGCCAGCAGTTCTCAGGGACAGGGGTGCAATGAGCAGTTCTTC.

CDR3 in DNA: TGCAGTGCCAGGACTAGCTCCTACGAGCAGTACTTC. This codes for CSARTSSYEQYF. The chain combines TRBV20-1 with TRBJ2-7; 7 bases align to TRBD2. The V segment lost 6 bases and the J segment 0 bases; nucleotides outside the gene matches: 2. The CDR3 has 12 residues. Germline-derived CDR1 and CDR2 are DFQATT and SNEGSKA (reference sequence).

The chain employs TRBV7-9 and TRBJ2-7; the match to TRBD2 covers 7 bases. CDR3 length: 14 amino acids. The V gene's germline CDR1 is SEHNR and CDR2 FQNEAQ (reference sequence). V shed 5 bases and J 5 bases; nucleotides not matched to a gene: 9. CDR3 nucleotide sequence: TGTGCCAGCAGCACTAACCCGGGGGGTCACGAGCAGTACTTC. This sequence encodes CASSTNPGGHEQYF. The full variable domain, in which reference TRBV7-9 and TRBJ2-7 provide the parts outside the CDR3, is DTGVSQNPRHKITKRGQNVTFRCDPISEHNRLYWYRQTLGQGPEFLTYFQNEAQLEKSRLLSDRFSAERPKGSFSTLEIQRTEQGDSAMYLCASSTNPGGHEQYFGPGTRLTVT.

With respect to this clonotype: Its ends do not fully match the called genes, so a read error is possible. V gene TRBV18 combines with J gene TRBJ1-2, with D perhaps matching TRBD1 (6 bases). CDR3 length equals 14 residues. The germline gives CDR1 KGHSH, CDR2 LQKENI. The CDR3 here is CASSRTDLNYGYTF. As DNA, the CDR3 is TGCGCCAGCTCAAGGACAGATCTTAACTATGGCTACACCTTC.

This clonotype turned up a few times. The V call is TRBV5-1, the J call TRBJ2-5; possibly TRBD1 for D (6 bases). The V and J ends lost 6 bases and 5 bases respectively, with 14 bases between them. The CDR3 length is 13 residues. CDR1 and CDR2 from the germline V gene are SGHRS and YFSETQ. CDR3 nucleotides: TGCGCCAGCACCCATGGGGGCGAGGAGACCCAGTACTTC. It codes for CASTHGGEETQYF.

This clonotype was found a few times. This sequence joins TRBV29-1 and TRBJ2-5; D is unclear. The CDR3 extends over 11 amino acids. V was cut by 5 bases and J by 3 bases, with 7 bases left in between. Germline V gene lookup returns CDR1 SQVTM and CDR2 ANQGSEA. The CDR3 loop is CSVNKEETQYF. DNA of the CDR3: TGCAGCGTTAACAAGGAAGAGACCCAGTACTTC.

The chain links TRBV28 to TRBJ2-7; 7 bases are shared with TRBD2. CDR1 and CDR2 from the germline V gene are MDHEN and SYDVKM. With V trimmed by 3 bases and J by 5 bases, 10 bases remained unmatched. The CDR3 is 15 residues long. CDR3 sequence: CASSFFGGGSHEQYF. CDR3 nucleotides: TGTGCCAGCAGTTTTTTTGGGGGGGGTTCCCACGAGCAGTACTTC.

The V and J genes are TRBV28 and TRBJ2-5; the D is unclear. V gave up 5 bases and J gave up 3 bases, with 7 bases separating them. CDR3 size: 12 residues. Germline CDR1 is MDHEN and CDR2 is SYDVKM. The CDR3 DNA follows: TGTGCCAGCAGTGATGACGAAGAGACCCAGTACTTC. Encoded protein: CASSDDEETQYF.

This sequence joins TRBV20-1 and TRBJ2-1; D might be TRBD2 (6 bases). V lost 0 bases and J lost 0, with 12 bases in between. Germline loops: CDR1 DFQATT, CDR2 SNEGSKA (reference sequence). The CDR3 covers 16 residues. In DNA, the CDR3 is TGCAGTGCTAGAGATTGGCTAGCGCACTCCTACAATGAGCAGTTCTTC. Residues: CSARDWLAHSYNEQFF.

The V call is TRBV20-1, the J call TRBJ2-1; 11 nucleotides match TRBD1. Looked up from germline, CDR1 is DFQATT and CDR2 is SNEGSKA (reference sequence). V trimming: 6 bases; J trimming: 9 bases; junction bases outside the gene matches: 10. CDR3 size: 14 residues. CDR3 sequence (DNA): TGCAGTGCCGAGGGGGACAGGGGGTTAATTGAGCAGTTCTTC. Its translation is CSAEGDRGLIEQFF.

The rearrangement joins TRBV6-2 or TRBV6-3 to TRBJ1-6; 7 positions match TRBD1. Trimming took 4 bases from V and 6 from J; bases not matched to a gene: 15. Germline CDR1 MNHEY, CDR2 SVGEGT. This CDR3 contains 18 residues. CDR3 DNA sequence: TGTGCCAGCAGTTCCGGCCGGGGATTTGGGACAGCTAATTCACCCCTCCACTTT. Translation gives CASSSGRGFGTANSPLHF.

This clonotype has just a few counts. The genes are TRBV5-1 and TRBJ2-7; 7 bases map to TRBD1. From germline, CDR1 is SGHRS and CDR2 YFSETQ. Losses at the gene ends were 2 bases for V and 3 bases for J; bases not matched to a gene: 2. This CDR3 spans 13 amino acids. As DNA, the CDR3 is TGCGCCAGCAGCTTCGACAGGGTCTACGAGCAGTACTTC. It is translated as CASSFDRVYEQYF.

The chain joins TRBV7-9 to TRBJ1-4, with no clear D. V was cut by 4 bases and J by 6 bases, with 21 bases left in between. Germline CDR1 SEHNR, CDR2 FQNEAQ (reference sequence). CDR3 length: 17 residues. CDR3 sequence (DNA): TGTGCCAGCAGCTCCCTAAAACTACACAGCGCCGATGAAAAACTGTTTTTT. This encodes CASSSLKLHSADEKLFF.

This rearrangement joins TRBV20-1 to TRBJ1-2, with 12 nucleotides matching TRBD1. Germline CDR1 reads DFQATT; CDR2 reads SNEGSKA (reference sequence). Losses at the gene ends were 5 bases for V and 7 bases for J; bases not matched to a gene: 8. The CDR3 has 14 residues. CDR3 nucleotides: TGCAGTGCTCTAGGGACAGGGGGCTTAAGTGGCTACACCTTC. Protein product: CSALGTGGLSGYTF.

CDR3: CASTPWGREAETQYF. CDR3 in DNA: TGCGCCAGCACCCCTTGGGGCAGGGAAGCAGAGACCCAGTACTTC. The chain recombines TRBV5-1 with TRBJ2-5; TRBD1 is a possible D gene (5 bases). Per the germline V gene, CDR1 is SGHRS and CDR2 is YFSETQ. V lost 6 bases to trimming and J lost 4 bases, with 19 bases between them. The CDR3 runs 15 residues.

V gene TRBV12-3 or TRBV12-4 combines with J gene TRBJ1-4; 10 positions match TRBD1. The CDR3 is 14 amino acids. V gave up 4 bases and J gave up 7 bases; unmatched junction bases: 3. The DNA of the CDR3 is TGTGCCAGCAGTTCGACAGGGGGCGGTGAAAAACTGTTTTTT. It is translated as CASSSTGGGEKLFF.

Ten or more counts support this clonotype. The V and J genes are TRBV6-5 and TRBJ2-5, with D possibly TRBD2 on 5 matching bases. This CDR3 is built from 13 residues. The V and J ends lost 6 bases and 2 bases respectively, with 10 bases between them. Germline V gene sequence: CDR1 MNHEY, CDR2 SVGAGI. CDR3 protein: CASSRGWQETQYF. CDR3 bases: TGTGCCAGCAGCCGAGGGTGGCAAGAGACCCAGTACTTC.

As regards this clonotype: At one end the junction does not follow the germline gene, possibly because of a read error. The V and J genes are TRBV7-3 and TRBJ2-6, with 7 bases that match TRBD1. Germline CDR1 SGHTA, CDR2 FQGTGA. This CDR3 contains 15 residues. The CDR3 loop reads CASRTTGAGASVLTF. The CDR3 DNA follows: TGTGCCAGCAGGACAACAGGGGCCGGGGCCAGCGTCCTGACTTTC.

V is TRBV5-1 and J is TRBJ1-2; 7 bases line up with TRBD1. CDR1 is SGHRS, CDR2 YFSETQ, per germline. Trimming at V came to 0 bases and at J to 8 bases, leaving 7 bases not matched to a gene. This CDR3 comprises 14 residues. CDR3 protein: CASSLAAGGKGYTF. CDR3 coding DNA: TGCGCCAGCAGCTTGGCCGCAGGGGGGAAAGGCTACACCTTC.